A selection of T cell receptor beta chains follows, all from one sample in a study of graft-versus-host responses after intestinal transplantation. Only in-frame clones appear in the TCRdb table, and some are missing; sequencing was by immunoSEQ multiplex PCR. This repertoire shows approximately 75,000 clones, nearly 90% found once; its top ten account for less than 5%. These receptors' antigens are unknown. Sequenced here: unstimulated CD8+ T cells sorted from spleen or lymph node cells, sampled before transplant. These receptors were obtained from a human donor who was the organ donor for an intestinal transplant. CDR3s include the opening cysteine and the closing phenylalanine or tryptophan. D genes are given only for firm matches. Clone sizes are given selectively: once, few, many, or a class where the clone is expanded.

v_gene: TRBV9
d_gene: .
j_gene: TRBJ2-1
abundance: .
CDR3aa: CASTDNGLNNEQFF
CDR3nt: TGTGCCAGCACCGATAACGGACTCAACAATGAGCAGTTCTTC

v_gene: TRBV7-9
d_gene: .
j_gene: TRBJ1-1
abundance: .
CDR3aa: CASIGIRGAGSTEAFF
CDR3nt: TGTGCCAGCATCGGAATCCGGGGGGCTGGGAGCACTGAAGCTTTCTTT

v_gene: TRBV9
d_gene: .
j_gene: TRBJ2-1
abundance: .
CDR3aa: CASSVGQDNEQFF
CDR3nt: TGTGCCAGCAGCGTAGGACAGGATAATGAGCAGTTCTTC

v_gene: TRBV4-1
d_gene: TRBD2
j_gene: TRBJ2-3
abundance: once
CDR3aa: CASSHGTASGSTDTQYF
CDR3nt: TGCGCCAGCAGCCACGGTACCGCTAGCGGTAGCACAGATACGCAGTATTTT

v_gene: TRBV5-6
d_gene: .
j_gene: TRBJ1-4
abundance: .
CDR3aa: CASSLAIEEKLFF
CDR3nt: TGTGCCAGCAGCTTGGCTATCGAGGAAAAACTGTTTTTT

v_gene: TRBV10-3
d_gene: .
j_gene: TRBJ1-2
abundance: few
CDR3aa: CAISDSRAYGYTF
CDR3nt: TGTGCCATCAGTGACAGCAGGGCCTATGGCTACACCTTC

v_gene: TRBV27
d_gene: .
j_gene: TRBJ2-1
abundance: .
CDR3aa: CASSLSGQPYNEQFF
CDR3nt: TGTGCCAGCAGTTTATCCGGACAGCCGTACAATGAGCAGTTCTTC

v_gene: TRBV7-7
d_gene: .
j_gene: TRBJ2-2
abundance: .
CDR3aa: CASSQDPGTGELFF
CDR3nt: TGTGCTAGCAGCCAAGACCCAGGGACTGGGGAGCTGTTTTTT

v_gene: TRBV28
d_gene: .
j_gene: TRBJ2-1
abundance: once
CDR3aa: CASSLSGQVNEQFF
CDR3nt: TGTGCCAGCAGTTTATCAGGGCAGGTCAATGAGCAGTTCTTC

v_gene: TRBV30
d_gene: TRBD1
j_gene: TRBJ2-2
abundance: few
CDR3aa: CAWKARDRNTGELFF
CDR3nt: TGTGCCTGGAAAGCCCGGGACAGAAACACCGGGGAGCTGTTTTTT

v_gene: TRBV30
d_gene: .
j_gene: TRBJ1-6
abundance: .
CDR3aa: CAWTSGTYNSPLHF
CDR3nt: TGTGCCTGGACCTCAGGGACCTATAATTCACCCCTCCACTTT

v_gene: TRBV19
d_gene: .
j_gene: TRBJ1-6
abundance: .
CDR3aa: CASLPGRALRLLHF
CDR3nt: TGTGCCAGCCTCCCGGGCAGGGCCCTCCGGCTCCTCCACTTT

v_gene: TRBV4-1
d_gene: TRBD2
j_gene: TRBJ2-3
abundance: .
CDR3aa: CASSQVSSGGTDTQYF
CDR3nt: TGCGCCAGCAGCCAAGTATCTAGCGGGGGCACAGATACGCAGTATTTT

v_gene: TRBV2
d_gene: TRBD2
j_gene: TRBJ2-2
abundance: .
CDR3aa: CASAYGLAGDELFF
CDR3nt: TGTGCCAGCGCATACGGACTAGCGGGGGACGAGCTGTTTTTT

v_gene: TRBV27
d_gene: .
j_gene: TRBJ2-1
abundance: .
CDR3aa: CASSLQGFPEQFF
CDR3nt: TGTGCCAGCAGTTTACAGGGCTTCCCCGAGCAGTTCTTC

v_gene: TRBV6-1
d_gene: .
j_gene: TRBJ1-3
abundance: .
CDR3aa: CASSEAPRVGNTIYF
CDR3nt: TGTGCCAGCAGTGAAGCGCCGAGGGTTGGAAACACCATATATTTT

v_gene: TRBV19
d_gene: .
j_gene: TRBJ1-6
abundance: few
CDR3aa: CASSIGRASPLHF
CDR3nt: TGTGCCAGTAGTATCGGGCGGGCTTCACCCCTCCACTTT

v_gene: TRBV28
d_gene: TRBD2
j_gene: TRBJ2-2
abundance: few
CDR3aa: CASSYGLAATGELFF
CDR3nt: TGTGCCAGCAGTTATGGGCTAGCGGCCACCGGGGAGCTGTTTTTT

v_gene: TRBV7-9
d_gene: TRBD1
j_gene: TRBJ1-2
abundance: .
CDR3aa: CASSPGQGPYGYTF
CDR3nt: TGTGCCAGCAGCCCGGGACAGGGCCCCTATGGCTACACCTTC

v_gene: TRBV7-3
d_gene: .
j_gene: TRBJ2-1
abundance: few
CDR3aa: CASSFRRYTGEQFF
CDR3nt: TGTGCCAGCAGCTTCCGACGGTACACGGGTGAGCAGTTCTTC

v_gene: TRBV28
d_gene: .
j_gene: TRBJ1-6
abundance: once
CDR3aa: CASSFIEKSLNNSPLHF
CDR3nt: TGTGCCAGCAGTTTTATCGAGAAGTCCCTGAATAATTCACCCCTCCACTTT

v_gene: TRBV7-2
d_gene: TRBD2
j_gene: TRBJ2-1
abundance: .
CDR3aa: CASSYLAGAPYNEQFF
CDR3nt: TGTGCCAGCAGCTACCTAGCGGGGGCCCCCTACAATGAGCAGTTCTTC

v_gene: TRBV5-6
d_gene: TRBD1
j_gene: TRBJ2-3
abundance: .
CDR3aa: CASSLWTGSSTDTQYF
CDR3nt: TGTGCCAGCAGCTTGTGGACAGGGTCGAGCACAGATACGCAGTATTTT

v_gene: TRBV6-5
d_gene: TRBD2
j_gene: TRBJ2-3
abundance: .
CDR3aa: CATGLAGGKTDTQYF
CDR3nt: TGTGCCACCGGACTAGCGGGGGGGAAAACAGATACGCAGTATTTT

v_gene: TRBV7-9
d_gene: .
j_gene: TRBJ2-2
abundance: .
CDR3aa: CASSLLLSTGELFF
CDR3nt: TGTGCCAGCAGCTTACTACTATCCACCGGGGAGCTGTTTTTT

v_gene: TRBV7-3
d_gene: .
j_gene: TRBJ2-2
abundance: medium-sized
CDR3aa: CASSLSRNTGELFF
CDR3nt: TGTGCCAGCAGCTTAAGTAGGAACACCGGGGAGCTGTTTTTT

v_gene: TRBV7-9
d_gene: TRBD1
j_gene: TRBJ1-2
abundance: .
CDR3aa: CASSSPTGLRGYTF
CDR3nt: TGTGCCAGCAGCTCTCCGACAGGGCTTAGGGGCTACACCTTC

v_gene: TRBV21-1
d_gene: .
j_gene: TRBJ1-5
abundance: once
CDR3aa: CASSKDRGNQPQHF
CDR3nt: TGTGCCAGCAGCAAAGACAGGGGCAATCAGCCCCAGCATTTT

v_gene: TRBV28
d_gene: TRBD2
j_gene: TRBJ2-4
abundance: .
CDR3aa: CASSQSGGRDIQYF
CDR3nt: TGTGCCAGCAGTCAAAGCGGGGGGCGAGACATTCAGTACTTC

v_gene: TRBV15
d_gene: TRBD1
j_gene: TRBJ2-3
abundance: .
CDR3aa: CATSTTISGQGVPDTQYF
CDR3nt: TGTGCCACCAGCACCACAATATCGGGACAGGGGGTACCAGATACGCAGTATTTT

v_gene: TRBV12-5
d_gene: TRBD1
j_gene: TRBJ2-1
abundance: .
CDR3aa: CASGLANPPKRGLLDEQFF
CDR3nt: TGTGCTAGTGGTTTAGCAAACCCACCGAAGAGGGGGCTGTTGGATGAGCAGTTCTTC

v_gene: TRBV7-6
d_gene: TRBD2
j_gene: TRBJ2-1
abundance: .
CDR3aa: CASSSKSGGSYNEQFF
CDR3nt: TGTGCCAGCAGCTCGAAAAGCGGGGGTTCCTACAATGAGCAGTTCTTC

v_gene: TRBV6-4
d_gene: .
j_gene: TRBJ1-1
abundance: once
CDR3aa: CASSESWNTEAFF
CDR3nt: TGTGCCAGCAGTGAGAGTTGGAACACTGAAGCTTTCTTT

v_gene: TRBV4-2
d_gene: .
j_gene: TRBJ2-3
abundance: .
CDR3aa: CASSQGGGQDTDTQYF
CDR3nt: TGTGCCAGCAGCCAAGGGGGGGGCCAGGACACAGATACGCAGTATTTT

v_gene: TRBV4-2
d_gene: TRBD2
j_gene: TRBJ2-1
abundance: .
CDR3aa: CASSPELGGGGAGEQFF
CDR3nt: TGTGCCAGCAGCCCAGAGCTGGGGGGCGGGGGGGCAGGTGAGCAGTTCTTC

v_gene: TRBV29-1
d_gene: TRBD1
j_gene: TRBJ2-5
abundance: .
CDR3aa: CSVRDRAKTQYF
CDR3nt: TGCAGCGTTAGAGACAGGGCAAAGACCCAGTACTTC

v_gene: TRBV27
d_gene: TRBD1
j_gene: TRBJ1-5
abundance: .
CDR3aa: CASSTRGPQPQHF
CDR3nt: TGTGCCAGCAGCACAAGGGGGCCTCAGCCCCAGCATTTT

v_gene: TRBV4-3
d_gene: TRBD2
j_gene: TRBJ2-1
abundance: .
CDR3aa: CASSPGLAGFMDEQFF
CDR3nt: TGCGCCAGCAGCCCGGGACTAGCGGGGTTCATGGATGAGCAGTTCTTC

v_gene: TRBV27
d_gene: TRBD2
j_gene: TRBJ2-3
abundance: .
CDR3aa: CASSLSSGGIDTQYF
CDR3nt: TGTGCCAGCAGTTTGAGTAGCGGGGGAATAGATACGCAGTATTTT

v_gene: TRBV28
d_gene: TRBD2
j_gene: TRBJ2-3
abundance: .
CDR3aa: CASSPQRGGADTQYF
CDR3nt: TGTGCCAGCAGTCCCCAGCGGGGGGGGGCAGATACGCAGTATTTT

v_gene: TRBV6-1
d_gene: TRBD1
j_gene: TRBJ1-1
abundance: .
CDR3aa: CASFYGTGGLTEAFF
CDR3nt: TGTGCCAGTTTTTATGGGACAGGGGGCCTTACTGAAGCTTTCTTT

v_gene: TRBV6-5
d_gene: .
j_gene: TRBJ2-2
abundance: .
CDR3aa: CASPRYTGELFF
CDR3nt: TGTGCCAGCCCTCGGTACACCGGGGAGCTGTTTTTT

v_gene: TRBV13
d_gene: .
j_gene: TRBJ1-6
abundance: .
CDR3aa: CASSHRSYNSPLHF
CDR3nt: TGTGCCAGCAGCCATAGATCGTACAATTCACCCCTCCACTTT

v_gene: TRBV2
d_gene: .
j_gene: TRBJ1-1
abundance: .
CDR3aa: CASSEGGGSINTEAFF
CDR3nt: TGTGCCAGCAGTGAAGGGGGAGGTAGTATAAACACTGAAGCTTTCTTT

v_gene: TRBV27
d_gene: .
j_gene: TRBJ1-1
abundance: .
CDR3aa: CASRAGVRGTEAFF
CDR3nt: TGTGCCAGCAGGGCGGGAGTAAGGGGAACTGAAGCTTTCTTT

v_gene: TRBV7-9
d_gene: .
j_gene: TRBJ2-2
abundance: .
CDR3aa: CASRGAGNTGELFF
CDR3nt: TGTGCCAGCAGGGGGGCAGGGAACACCGGGGAGCTGTTTTTT

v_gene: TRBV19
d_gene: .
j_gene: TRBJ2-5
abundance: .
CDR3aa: CASSIEQWAAQETQYF
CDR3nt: TGTGCCAGTAGTATTGAACAGTGGGCAGCCCAAGAGACCCAGTACTTC

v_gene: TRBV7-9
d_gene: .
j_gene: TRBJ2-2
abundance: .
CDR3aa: CASSLVARAPNTGELFF
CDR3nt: TGTGCCAGCAGCTTAGTTGCCCGCGCCCCGAACACCGGGGAGCTGTTTTTT

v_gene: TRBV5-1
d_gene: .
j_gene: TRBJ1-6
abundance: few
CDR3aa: CASSHENAYNSPLHF
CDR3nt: TGCGCCAGCAGCCACGAGAACGCCTATAATTCACCCCTCCACTTT

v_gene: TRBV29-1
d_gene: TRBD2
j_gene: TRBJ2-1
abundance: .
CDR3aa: CSVEDQWRGTYNEQFF
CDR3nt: TGCAGCGTTGAAGATCAATGGCGGGGGACCTACAATGAGCAGTTCTTC

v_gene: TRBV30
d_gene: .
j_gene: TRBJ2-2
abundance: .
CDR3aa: CAWCSDTPTLNTGELFF
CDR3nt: TGTGCCTGGTGCTCGGACACCCCAACCCTGAACACCGGGGAGCTGTTTTTT

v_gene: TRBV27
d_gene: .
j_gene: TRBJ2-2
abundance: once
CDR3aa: CASSDFTGELFF
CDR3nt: TGTGCCAGCAGCGACTTTACCGGGGAGCTGTTTTTT

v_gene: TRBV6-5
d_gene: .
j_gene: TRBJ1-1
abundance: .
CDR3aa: CASSYEGRTEAFF
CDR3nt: TGTGCCAGCAGTTACGAGGGCAGGACTGAAGCTTTCTTT